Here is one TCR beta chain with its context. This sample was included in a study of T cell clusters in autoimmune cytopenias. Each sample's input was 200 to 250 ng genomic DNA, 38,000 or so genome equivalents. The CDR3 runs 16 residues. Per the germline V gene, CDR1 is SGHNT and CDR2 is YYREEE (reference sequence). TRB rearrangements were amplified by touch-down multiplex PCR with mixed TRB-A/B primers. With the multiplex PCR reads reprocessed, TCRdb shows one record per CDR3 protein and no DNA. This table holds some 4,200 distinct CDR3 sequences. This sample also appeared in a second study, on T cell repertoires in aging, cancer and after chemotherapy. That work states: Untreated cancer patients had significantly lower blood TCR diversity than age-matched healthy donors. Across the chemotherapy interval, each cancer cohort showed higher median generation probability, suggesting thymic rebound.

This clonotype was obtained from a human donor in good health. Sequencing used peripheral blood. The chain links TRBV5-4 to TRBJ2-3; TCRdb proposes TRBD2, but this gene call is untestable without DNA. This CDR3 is CASSLDVGRSADTQYF.